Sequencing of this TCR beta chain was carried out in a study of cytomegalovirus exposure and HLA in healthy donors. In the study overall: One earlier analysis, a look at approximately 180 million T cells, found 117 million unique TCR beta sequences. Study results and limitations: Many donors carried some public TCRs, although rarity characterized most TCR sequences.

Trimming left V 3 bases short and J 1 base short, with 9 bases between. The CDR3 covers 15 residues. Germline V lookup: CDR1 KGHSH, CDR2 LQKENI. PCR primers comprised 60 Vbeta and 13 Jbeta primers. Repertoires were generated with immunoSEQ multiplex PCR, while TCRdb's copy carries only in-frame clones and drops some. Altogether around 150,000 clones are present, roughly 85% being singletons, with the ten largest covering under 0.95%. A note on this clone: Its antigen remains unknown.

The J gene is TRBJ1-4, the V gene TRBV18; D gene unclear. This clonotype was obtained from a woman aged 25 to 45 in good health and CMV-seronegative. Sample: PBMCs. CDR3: CASSPETGTNEKLFF. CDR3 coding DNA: TGTGCCAGCTCACCCGAGACGGGAACTAATGAAAAACTGTTTTTT.